This record covers a single T cell receptor beta chain. Together with a sample-barcoded 5' primer, a J-beta primer mix was included in a second PCR lasting about 6 to 11 cycles. TCRdb recomputed calls from the 5' RACE reads with MiXCR, one row per CDR3 protein. In the table there are around 800,000 distinct CDR3 sequences, 62% of which are singletons. These data originate in a study of blood T cells in healthy people across ages. Turning to the study itself: The template switching approach captured approximately one barcoded beta molecule for every two T cells.

Germline-derived CDR1 and CDR2 are MDHEN and SYDVKM. The CDR3 extends over 13 amino acids. Trimming removed 5 bases from V and 8 bases from J; junction bases left unmatched: 6. Material: blood. The V and J genes are TRBV28 and TRBJ1-2; 9 bases fit TRBD1. This receptor was identified in a man aged 25 to 40 in good health. The CDR3 loop reads CASSRDRARGYTF. In DNA form, the CDR3 reads TGTGCCAGCAGTCGGGACAGGGCCAGGGGCTACACCTTC.